The entry that follows covers one T cell receptor beta chain sequence. Authors' processing steps: Quantification of nucleated cells was approximated via reference gene primer amplification. The protocol was immunoSEQ multiplex PCR, while the TCRdb copy is restricted to in-frame clones and leaves out a portion. From that table come the V and J calls and clone size; the DNA was used to work out D and trimming. This sample has about 220,000 clones; about 83% occur once, and the top ten carry around 2.5%. This sample is drawn from a study of blood T cell repertoires in COVID-19. Study as a whole: Spain, Italy and the United States supplied samples that represented acute and convalescent COVID-19.

The receptor's source is a woman between 35 and 50 years old with active or convalescent COVID-19. Input material: peripheral blood.

CDR3 bases: TGTGCCTGGAGTGGGGGGACAGTTACCTACGAGCAGTACTTC. It translates to CAWSGGTVTYEQYF. The V and J genes are TRBV30 and TRBJ2-7; 7 nucleotides line up with TRBD1. V gave up 1 base and J gave up 2 bases; unmatched junction bases: 5. The CDR3 is made up of 14 amino acids. From germline, CDR1 is GTSNPN and CDR2 SVGIG (reference sequence). The whole variable domain, remainder taken from reference TRBV30 and TRBJ2-7, is SQTIHQWPATLVQPVGSPLSLECTVEGTSNPNLYWYRQAAGRGLQLLFYSVGIGQISSEVPQNLSASRPQDRQFILSSKKLLLSDSGFYLCAWSGGTVTYEQYFGPGTRLTVT.